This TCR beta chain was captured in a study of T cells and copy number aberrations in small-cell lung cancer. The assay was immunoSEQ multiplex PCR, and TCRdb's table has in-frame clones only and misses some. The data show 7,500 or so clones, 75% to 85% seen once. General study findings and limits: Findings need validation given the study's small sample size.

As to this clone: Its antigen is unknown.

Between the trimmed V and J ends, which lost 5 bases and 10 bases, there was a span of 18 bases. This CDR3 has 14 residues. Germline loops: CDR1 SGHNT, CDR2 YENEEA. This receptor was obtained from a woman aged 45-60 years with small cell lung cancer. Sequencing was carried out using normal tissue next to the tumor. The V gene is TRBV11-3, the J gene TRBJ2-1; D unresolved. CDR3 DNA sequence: TGTGCCAGCAGCCCCGATCGGGCTGCGAGGGAGCAGTTCTTC. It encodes CASSPDRAAREQFF.